This T cell receptor (beta chain) appears in the sequencing data of a study of cytomegalovirus exposure and HLA in healthy donors. Study results and caveats: Within the data, a cluster of highly shared sequence variants was likely a sequencing artifact. The study reported that TCR beta sequences accurately predicted HLA-A and HLA-B alleles in most subjects.

Germline assignment: CDR1 LNHDA and CDR2 SQIVND (reference sequence). The V gene lost 5 bases and the J gene lost 5 bases, with 16 bases spanning the gap. The CDR3 spans 15 residues. The PCR had 60 Vbeta and 13 Jbeta primers. Methods used by the authors: About 12 million shared chains were among the approximately 80 million unique TCR beta chains that a later analysis counted. This table comes from immunoSEQ multiplex PCR, and its TCRdb copy is limited to in-frame clones, with some not included. V and J calls and clone size are copied from that table; D and trimming were computed from the DNA. The repertoire has approximately 110,000 clones, around 78% of them found once; the top ten carry around 4%. Points on this clone: Its antigen is as yet unknown.

The sequenced material came from PBMCs. This chain uses TRBV19 with TRBJ2-1; maybe TRBD2 (5 bases). This TCR was sampled from a man aged 40-49 years in good health and CMV-seronegative. The chain's CDR3 is CASSFAAAVHNEQFF. The CDR3 DNA is TGTGCCAGTAGTTTTGCAGCGGCCGTACACAATGAGCAGTTCTTC. The entire variable domain, with the rest obtained from reference TRBV19 and TRBJ2-1, is as follows: DGGITQSPKYLFRKEGQNVTLSCEQNLNHDAMYWYRQDPGQGLRLIYYSQIVNDFQKGDIAEGYSVSREKKESFPLTVTSAQKNPTAFYLCASSFAAAVHNEQFFGPGTRLTVL.